The T cell receptor (beta chain) described here comes from a study of blood T cell repertoires in COVID-19. Recruitment covered over 20 US areas and drew participants whose ages spanned about 18 to 90 years. TCRdb's copy holds only in-frame clones and misses some; the assay was immunoSEQ multiplex PCR. This table holds some 200,000 clones, around 82% found once. The V gene end was trimmed by 2 bases and the J gene end by 9 bases; junction bases not matched to a gene: 3. The CDR3 is 15 residues long. Germline assignment: CDR1 SGHTA and CDR2 FQGTGA. Sequencing was done on a sample of PBMCs or T cells enriched from blood (not recorded which). The clonotype originates from a woman aged 40 to 50 with acute COVID-19. V usage is TRBV7-3 and J usage is TRBJ2-1, with 14 bases fitting TRBD2. DNA for the CDR3: TGTGCCAGCAGCTTACGGGGGACTAGCGGGAGTGAGCAGTTCTTC. Translating it yields CASSLRGTSGSEQFF. The full variable domain, rest sourced from reference TRBV7-3 and TRBJ2-1, is GAGVSQTPSNKVTEKGKYVELRCDPISGHTALYWYRQSLGQGPEFLIYFQGTGAADDSGLPNDRFFAVRPEGSVSTLKIQRTERGDSAVYLCASSLRGTSGSEQFFGPGTRLTVL.